This passage covers 32 T cell receptor beta chains from one sample sequenced in a study of blood T cell repertoires in COVID-19. The repertoire was sequenced with immunoSEQ multiplex PCR; TCRdb's copy has only in-frame clones and lacks some. The sample holds 310,000 or so clones, more than 75% seen once. The sequencing input was peripheral blood. The receptors shown here come from a woman aged 25 to 39 who had recovered from COVID-19.

This chain connects TRBV5-1 to TRBJ1-4; D is perhaps TRBD1 (5 bases). The CDR3 totals 15 residues. V was shortened by 7 bases and J by 8 bases, with 21 bases between the two germline ends. Germline CDR1 reads SGHRS; CDR2 reads YFSETQ. CDR3 in DNA: TGCGCCAGCTCCACGGAGGGGCGGGGTAACGAAAAACTGTTTTTT. As protein: CASSTEGRGNEKLFF.

The V gene is TRBV19, the J gene TRBJ1-2, with 8 bases fitting TRBD1. Trimming removed 5 bases from V and 5 bases from J; junction bases left unmatched: 4. Germline assignment: CDR1 LNHDA and CDR2 SQIVND (reference sequence). This CDR3 contains 13 residues. The CDR3 sequence is CASSGGQAYGYTF. As DNA, the CDR3 is TGTGCCAGTAGTGGGGGACAGGCGTATGGCTACACCTTC.

The V and J genes are TRBV27 and TRBJ2-7, with 11 bases that match TRBD1. Trimming took 6 bases from V and 3 from J; bases not matched to a gene: 4. The germline V gene encodes CDR1 MNHEY and CDR2 SMNVEV (reference sequence). This CDR3 has 14 amino acids. The CDR3 DNA is TGTGCCAGCAGCCGGACAGGGGGCGTCTACGAGCAGTACTTC. Protein product: CASSRTGGVYEQYF.

The rearrangement joins TRBV7-9 to TRBJ1-3; D remains unclear. Germline lookup yields CDR1 SEHNR and CDR2 FQNEAQ (reference sequence). The CDR3 covers 16 residues. Trimming removed 1 base at V and 2 bases at J, with 12 bases between. CDR3 DNA: TGTGCCAGCAGCTTAGTAGGCGCTCGGGCTGGAAACACCATATATTTT. Translation: CASSLVGARAGNTIYF.

Only a few counts were recorded for this clone. V and J are TRBV4-1 and TRBJ1-2; no clear D. The CDR3 runs to 12 residues. Germline CDR1 reads MGHRA; CDR2 reads YSYEKL. The V end was cut by 1 base, the J end by 14 bases, with 14 bases between. The CDR3 DNA reads TGCGCCAGCAGCCAAGCTGGGAGGTGGAAGACCTTC. Translation gives CASSQAGRWKTF.

The rearrangement links TRBV15 to TRBJ1-2; 8 bases align to TRBD1. V lost 0 bases to trimming and J lost 4 bases; unmatched junction nucleotides: 4. Germline CDR1 and CDR2: LNHNV and YYDKDF (reference sequence). The CDR3 runs to 15 residues. This CDR3 is CATSRDRDRIYGYTF. The CDR3 DNA follows: TGTGCCACCAGCAGAGATCGGGACAGGATCTATGGCTACACCTTC.

The chain combines TRBV27 with TRBJ1-1; maybe TRBD1 (5 bases). The CDR3 has 13 residues. The germline V and J ends were trimmed by 0 bases and 5 bases, with 7 bases remaining between them. Germline assignment: CDR1 MNHEY and CDR2 SMNVEV (reference sequence). CDR3 in amino acids: CASSLSGGTEAFF. CDR3 DNA sequence: TGTGCCAGCAGTTTATCCGGGGGGACTGAAGCTTTCTTT.

About this clone itself: The junction does not match germline at one end; this may be a read error. J is TRBJ2-7 and V is TRBV28; 9 bases are a match to TRBD1. Germline CDR1 reads MDHEN; CDR2 reads SYDVKM. The CDR3 extends over 15 amino acids. The CDR3 DNA follows: TGTGCCAGCATCTTTTCGACAGGGGGAGCCCGTCGACAGACCTTC. Its translation is CASIFSTGGARRQTF. The entire variable domain, with the rest obtained from reference TRBV28 and TRBJ2-7, is as follows: DVKVTQSSRYLVKRTGEKVFLECVQDMDHENMFWYRQDPGLGLRLIYFSYDVKMKEKGDIPEGYSVSREKKERFSLILESASTNQTSMYLCASIFSTGGARRQTFGPGTRLTVT.

Concerning this clone: Other DNA sequences within the sample encode an identical CDR3. The rearrangement joins TRBV7-2 to TRBJ2-1; D unresolved. This CDR3 contains 11 residues. From germline, CDR1 is SGHTA and CDR2 FQGNSA. Trimming stripped 4 bases from V and 9 bases from J, with 7 bases between. CDR3 in DNA: TGTGCCAGCAGCTCGAGAGGTGAGCAGTTCTTC. Protein product: CASSSRGEQFF.

This chain joins TRBV6-5 and TRBJ2-1; the match to TRBD1 covers 7 bases. This CDR3 spans 12 amino acids. Trimming at V came to 5 bases and at J to 9 bases, leaving 4 bases not matched to a gene. CDR1 MNHEY and CDR2 SVGAGI come from the germline V gene. The CDR3 DNA reads TGTGCCAGCAGTCTAGGGGGCTTTGAGCAGTTCTTC. It translates to CASSLGGFEQFF.

This rearrangement joins TRBV19 to TRBJ2-2; possibly TRBD2 for D (5 bases). The CDR3 totals 14 residues. Germline V gene data show CDR1 as LNHDA and CDR2 as SQIVND (reference sequence). V gave up 3 bases and J gave up 3 bases, with 8 bases separating them. CDR3 DNA sequence: TGTGCCAGTAGTATCGGGGTGGACACCGGGGAGCTGTTTTTT. Translated, it gives CASSIGVDTGELFF.

This clone appeared a single time. CDR3 sequence (DNA): TGCGCCAGCAACCTTGACGGACGGACTGCCAATGAGCAGTTCTTC. Its protein is CASNLDGRTANEQFF. The chain combines TRBV5-1 with TRBJ2-1, with D possibly TRBD2 on 5 matching bases. The CDR3 totals 15 residues. The germline V gene has CDR1 SGHRS and CDR2 YFSETQ. V lost 6 bases and J lost 6, with 19 bases in between.

In nucleotides, the CDR3 is TGTGCCAGCAGTTTGCCCCAACTCGGTGCGGGCTCCTACAATGAGCAGTTCTTC. It encodes CASSLPQLGAGSYNEQFF. The chain joins TRBV28 to TRBJ2-1, with D possibly matching TRBD2 (5 bases). V lost 3 bases to trimming and J lost 0 bases, with 18 bases between them. The V gene's germline CDR1 is MDHEN and CDR2 SYDVKM. This CDR3 is 18 amino acids long. Together with reference TRBV28 and TRBJ2-1, the CDR3 gives the full variable domain: DVKVTQSSRYLVKRTGEKVFLECVQDMDHENMFWYRQDPGLGLRLIYFSYDVKMKEKGDIPEGYSVSREKKERFSLILESASTNQTSMYLCASSLPQLGAGSYNEQFFGPGTRLTVL.

A remark on this clone: This specimen includes other DNA sequences encoding the same CDR3. The chain links TRBV19 to TRBJ2-6; weak D call: TRBD1 (6 bases). The CDR3 totals 15 residues. Germline lookup yields CDR1 LNHDA and CDR2 SQIVND (reference sequence). Trimming took 4 bases from V and 0 from J, leaving 7 bases between them. Written as DNA, the CDR3 is TGTGCCAGTAGTACACAGGGCTCTGGGGCCAACGTCCTGACTTTC. Protein product: CASSTQGSGANVLTF.

The chain employs TRBV4-1 and TRBJ1-6, with TRBD1 as a possible D gene (5 bases). Deletions cut 0 bases from V and 9 bases from J, with 9 bases between. Germline loops: CDR1 MGHRA, CDR2 YSYEKL. This CDR3 has 14 amino acids. In DNA form, the CDR3 reads TGCGCCAGCAGCCAAGACCGAACAGGTTCACCCCTCCACTTT. This sequence encodes CASSQDRTGSPLHF.

The V gene is TRBV6-1, the J gene TRBJ2-2, with D possibly TRBD2 on 5 matching bases. The CDR3 runs to 16 residues. CDR1 and CDR2 (germline): MNHNS, SASEGT. Trimming took 3 bases from V and 11 from J, leaving 22 bases between them. The CDR3 nucleotides are TGTGCCAGCAGTGAGCCCCATCTAGCAGCATTTAATGAGCTGTTTTTT. This gives the protein CASSEPHLAAFNELFF.

The rearrangement joins TRBV4-2 to TRBJ2-7, with D perhaps TRBD1 (5 bases). V was trimmed by 1 base and J by 4 bases, leaving 8 bases between them. CDR3 length equals 13 residues. CDR1 and CDR2 from the germline V gene are LGHNA and YNFKEQ. The chain's CDR3 is CASSQGGPYEQYF. CDR3 sequence (DNA): TGTGCCAGCAGCCAAGGGGGCCCTTACGAGCAGTACTTC.

This chain joins TRBV12-5 and TRBJ2-1, with D perhaps matching TRBD1 (8 bases). The ends were cut back, 5 bases at V and 2 bases at J, with 22 bases in the middle. The CDR3 is 18 amino acids. Germline lookup yields CDR1 LGHNT and CDR2 FRNRAP. The CDR3 DNA reads TGTGCTAGTGGTCCTCGGACAGGGAGGGTAGGAGCCTACAATGAGCAGTTCTTC. This sequence encodes CASGPRTGRVGAYNEQFF.

The genes are TRBV27 and TRBJ1-6, with D possibly being TRBD1 (5 bases). The V gene's germline CDR1 is MNHEY and CDR2 SMNVEV (reference sequence). The ends were cut back, 3 bases at V and 9 bases at J, with 9 bases in the middle. The length of the CDR3 is 13 residues. The CDR3 reads CASSLVGGSPLHF. CDR3 in DNA: TGTGCCAGCAGTTTGGTCGGGGGTTCACCCCTCCACTTT.

This chain joins TRBV2 and TRBJ2-2, with 13 bases fitting TRBD2. V was clipped by 6 bases and J by 6 bases; unmatched bases: 4. CDR3 length: 15 amino acids. Germline V CDR1 and CDR2: SNHLY, FYNNEI. CDR3 sequence reads: CASSRTSGGPGELFF. The CDR3 DNA follows: TGTGCCAGCAGCCGGACTAGCGGGGGACCCGGGGAGCTGTTTTTT.

CDR3 amino acids: CASSQGHRGNSPLHF. The CDR3 DNA follows: TGTGCCAGCAGCCAAGGTCACAGGGGCAATTCACCCCTCCACTTT. V usage is TRBV3-1 (or the pseudogene TRBV3-2) and J usage is TRBJ1-6; 7 positions agree with TRBD1. J lost 7 bases, V lost 1 base, and 4 bases had no gene match. The length of the CDR3 is 15 residues. Germline V gene sequence: CDR1 LGHDT, CDR2 YNNKEL (reference sequence).

This sequence joins TRBV5-4 and TRBJ2-3, with 10 bases fitting TRBD2. Germline lookup yields CDR1 SGHNT and CDR2 YYREEE (reference sequence). This CDR3 has 16 residues. The trim removed 4 bases at V and 2 bases at J, leaving 7 bases unmatched. The CDR3 sequence: CASSPGTSASTDTQYF. CDR3 coding DNA: TGTGCCAGCAGCCCGGGGACTAGCGCGTCCACAGATACGCAGTATTTT.

The chain uses TRBV19 and TRBJ2-5; 13 nucleotides align to TRBD2. V lost 7 bases, J lost 2 bases, and 10 bases stayed unmatched. The CDR3 runs to 17 residues. In germline, CDR1 is LNHDA, CDR2 SQIVND (reference sequence). The CDR3 DNA is TGTGCCAGTACCACAGCGGGGACTAGCGGGAAACAAGAGACCCAGTACTTC. As protein: CASTTAGTSGKQETQYF.

The chain employs TRBV7-9 and TRBJ2-5, with TRBD2 matching 11 bases. CDR3 length equals 15 residues. Germline-derived CDR1 and CDR2 are SEHNR and FQNEAQ (reference sequence). The J segment lost 5 bases and the V segment lost 3 bases, leaving 5 bases of the junction unmatched. CDR3 nucleotide sequence: TGTGCCAGCAGCTTCCCGACTAGCGGGATTGAGACCCAGTACTTC. Protein product: CASSFPTSGIETQYF.

The chain has TRBV19 and TRBJ2-7; possible D gene TRBD1, 6 bases. V gave up 10 bases and J gave up 0 bases, with 16 bases separating them. Germline-derived CDR1 and CDR2 are LNHDA and SQIVND (reference sequence). The CDR3 contains 14 residues. This CDR3 is CATKRTASSYEQYF. The DNA of the CDR3 is TGTGCCACCAAGCGGACAGCGAGCTCCTACGAGCAGTACTTC. Complete variable domain (other parts from reference TRBV19 and TRBJ2-7): DGGITQSPKYLFRKEGQNVTLSCEQNLNHDAMYWYRQDPGQGLRLIYYSQIVNDFQKGDIAEGYSVSREKKESFPLTVTSAQKNPTAFYLCATKRTASSYEQYFGPGTRLTVT.

In this sample, this clone turned up once. This rearrangement joins TRBV7-2 to TRBJ2-2; no clear D gene. The V end lost 2 bases, the J end lost 4 bases, and 23 bases lay between the germline ends. Germline loops: CDR1 SGHTA, CDR2 FQGNSA. CDR3 length: 19 amino acids. CDR3 coding DNA: TGTGCCAGCAGCTTACTCCCCACGGGTCCCCTACCCCGCACCGGGGAGCTGTTTTTT. It translates to CASSLLPTGPLPRTGELFF. The full variable domain, in which reference TRBV7-2 and TRBJ2-2 provide the parts outside the CDR3, is GAGVSQSPSNKVTEKGKDVELRCDPISGHTALYWYRQSLGQGLEFLIYFQGNSAPDKSGLPSDRFSAERTGGSVSTLTIQRTQQEDSAVYLCASSLLPTGPLPRTGELFFGEGSRLTVL.

This CDR3 reads CASSPLLAGGGDSGANVLTF. CDR3 sequence (DNA): TGTGCCAGCTCACCACTCCTAGCGGGAGGGGGTGACTCTGGGGCCAACGTCCTGACTTTC. V usage is TRBV18 and J usage is TRBJ2-6; 12 positions agree with TRBD2. Trimming took 1 base from V and 0 from J; bases not matched to a gene: 7. Germline CDR1 is KGHSH and CDR2 is LQKENI. This CDR3 is built from 20 residues.

This clone has only a few counts. The V call is TRBV18, the J call TRBJ1-4; no clear D. With 4 bases removed from V and 5 bases from J, the gap between germline ends came to 11 bases. Germline values: CDR1 KGHSH, CDR2 LQKENI. The CDR3 is made up of 14 amino acids. The CDR3 coding sequence is TGTGCCAGCTCACTCTTCGACGGGAATGAAAAACTGTTTTTT. It encodes CASSLFDGNEKLFF.

The rearrangement joins TRBV10-3 to TRBJ2-1, with D tentatively TRBD2 (6 bases). Germline assignment: CDR1 ENHRY and CDR2 SYGVKD. The CDR3 sequence is 13 residues long. The V and J ends lost 10 bases and 5 bases respectively, with 15 bases between them. The CDR3 coding sequence is TGTGCCACACGGGGACTCCCGGACAATGAGCAGTTCTTC. Its translation is CATRGLPDNEQFF.

This chain joins TRBV27 and TRBJ2-3; weak D call: TRBD1 (6 bases). Germline loops: CDR1 MNHEY, CDR2 SMNVEV (reference sequence). The CDR3 is 14 amino acids. V was trimmed by 4 bases and J by 6 bases, leaving 14 bases between them. DNA of the CDR3: TGTGCCAGCAGTTCCCCCTTTGGGGGCGATACGCAGTATTTT. It yields the protein CASSSPFGGDTQYF.

The CDR3 is CASSQVDRGLADTQYF. The CDR3 nucleotides read TGTGCCAGCAGCCAAGTCGACAGGGGGCTCGCGGATACGCAGTATTTT. The chain joins TRBV28 to TRBJ2-3, with 10 bases aligning to TRBD1. Germline CDR1 is MDHEN and CDR2 is SYDVKM. The V and J ends lost 6 bases and 6 bases, in that order; junction bases with no gene match: 12. The CDR3 is made up of 16 amino acids.

The chain couples TRBV5-1 to TRBJ1-1; D is unclear. Per the germline V gene, CDR1 is SGHRS and CDR2 is YFSETQ. The CDR3 sequence is 14 residues long. The germline V and J ends were trimmed by 1 base and 5 bases, with 12 bases remaining between them. Written as DNA, the CDR3 is TGCGCCAGCAGCTTGTACCGGGCGGGGACTGAAGCTTTCTTT. As protein: CASSLYRAGTEAFF.